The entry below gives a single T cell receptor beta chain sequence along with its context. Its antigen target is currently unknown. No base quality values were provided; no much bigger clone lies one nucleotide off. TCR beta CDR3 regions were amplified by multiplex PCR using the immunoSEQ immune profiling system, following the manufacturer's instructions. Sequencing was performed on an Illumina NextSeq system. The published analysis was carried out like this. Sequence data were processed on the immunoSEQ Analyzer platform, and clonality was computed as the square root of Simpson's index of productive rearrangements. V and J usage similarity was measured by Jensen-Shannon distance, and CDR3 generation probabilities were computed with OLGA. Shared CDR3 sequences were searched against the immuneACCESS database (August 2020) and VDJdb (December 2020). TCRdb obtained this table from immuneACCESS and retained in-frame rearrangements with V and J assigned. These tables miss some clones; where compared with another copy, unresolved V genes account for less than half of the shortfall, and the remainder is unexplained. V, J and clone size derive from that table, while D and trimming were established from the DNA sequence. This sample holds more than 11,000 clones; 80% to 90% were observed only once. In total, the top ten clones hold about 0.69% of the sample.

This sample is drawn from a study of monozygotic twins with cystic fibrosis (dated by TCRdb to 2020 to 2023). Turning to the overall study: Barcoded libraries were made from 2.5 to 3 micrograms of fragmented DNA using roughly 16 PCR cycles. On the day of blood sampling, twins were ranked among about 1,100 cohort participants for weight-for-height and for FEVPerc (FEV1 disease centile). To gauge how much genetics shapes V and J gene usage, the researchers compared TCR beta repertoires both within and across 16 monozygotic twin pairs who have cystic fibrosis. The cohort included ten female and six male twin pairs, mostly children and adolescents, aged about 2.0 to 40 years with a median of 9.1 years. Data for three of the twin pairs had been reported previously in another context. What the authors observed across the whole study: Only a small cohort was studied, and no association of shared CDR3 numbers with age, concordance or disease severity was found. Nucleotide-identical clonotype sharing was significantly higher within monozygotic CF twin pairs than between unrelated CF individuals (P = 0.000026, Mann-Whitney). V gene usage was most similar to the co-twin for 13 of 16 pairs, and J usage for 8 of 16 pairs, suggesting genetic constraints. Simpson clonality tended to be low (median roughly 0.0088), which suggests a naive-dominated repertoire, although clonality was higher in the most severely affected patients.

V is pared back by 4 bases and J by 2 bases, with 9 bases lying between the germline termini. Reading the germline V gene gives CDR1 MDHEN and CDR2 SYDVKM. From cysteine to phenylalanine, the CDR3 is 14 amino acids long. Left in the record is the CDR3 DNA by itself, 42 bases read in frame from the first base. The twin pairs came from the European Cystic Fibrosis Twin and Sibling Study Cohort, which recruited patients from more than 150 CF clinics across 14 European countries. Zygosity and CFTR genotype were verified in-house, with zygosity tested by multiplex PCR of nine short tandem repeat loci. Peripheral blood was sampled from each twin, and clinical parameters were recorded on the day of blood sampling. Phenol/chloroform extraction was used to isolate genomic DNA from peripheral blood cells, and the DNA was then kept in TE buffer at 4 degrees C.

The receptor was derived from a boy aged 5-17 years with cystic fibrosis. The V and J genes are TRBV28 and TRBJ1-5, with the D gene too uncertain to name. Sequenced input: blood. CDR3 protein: CASSSTWGNQPQHF. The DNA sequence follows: TGTGCCAGCAGTTCAACCTGGGGCAATCAGCCCCAGCATTTT.